These T cell receptor beta chains were read from a single sample in a study of blood T cell repertoires in COVID-19. The repertoire was sequenced with immunoSEQ multiplex PCR; TCRdb's copy has only in-frame clones and lacks some. This table has under 250,000 clones, about 79% appearing once. The sequenced material came from PBMCs or T cells enriched from blood (not recorded which). The receptors were gathered from an older woman who had recovered from COVID-19. Both conserved end residues are part of each CDR3. D genes are given only for firm matches. Size tells how often a clone was seen (once, few, many) or the class of an expanded clone, and some rows leave it out.

j_call d_call clone_size v_call cdr3_nt cdr3_aa
TRBJ2-1 NA NA TRBV2 TGTGCCAGCAGTCTTAGGGCGGGAATGTACAATGAGCAGTTCTTC CASSLRAGMYNEQFF
TRBJ2-3 TRBD2 NA TRBV11-2 TGTGCCAGCAGCTTAGAACCGGGACTAGCCATCGCAGATACGCAGTATTTT CASSLEPGLAIADTQYF
TRBJ2-7 NA NA TRBV6-6 TGTGCCAGCAGTTACCGGAGTAGCCATGCGGACGAGCAGTACTTC CASSYRSSHADEQYF
TRBJ2-7 TRBD2 NA TRBV7-3 TGTGCCAGCAGCCCCGCCAAGCGGGGGGACCGCGATCAGTACTTC CASSPAKRGDRDQYF
TRBJ1-3 TRBD1 NA TRBV7-2 TGTGCCAGCAGCTTGGGGGGACAGGGTGGAAACACCATATATTTT CASSLGGQGGNTIYF
TRBJ2-7 TRBD2 NA TRBV19 TGTGCCAGTAGTATGGGACTAGCGGGCGAGCAGTACTTC CASSMGLAGEQYF
TRBJ2-7 TRBD2 NA TRBV11-2 TGTGCCAGCAGCTTATATGGGGGGGGTTTGTCCTACGAGCAGTACTTC CASSLYGGGLSYEQYF
TRBJ2-7 TRBD1 NA TRBV6-5 TGTGCCAGCAGTTACTCCGTGGGACAGGACTCCTACGAGCAGTACTTC CASSYSVGQDSYEQYF
TRBJ2-1 NA few TRBV7-3 TGTGCCAGCAGCCTCCCCGGGGATACATTGGACAATGAGCAGTTCTTC CASSLPGDTLDNEQFF
TRBJ2-2 NA NA TRBV6-2/TRBV6-3 TGTGCCAGCAGCCCCGACACGAACACCGGGGAGCTGTTTTTT CASSPDTNTGELFF
TRBJ2-3 TRBD2 NA TRBV18 TGTGCCAGCTCACCACTCTCGGGGCTAGCGGGGGGCACAGATACGCAGTATTTT CASSPLSGLAGGTDTQYF
TRBJ1-5 NA NA TRBV19 TGTGCCAGTAGTATAAGACGGGGTGTGGATCAGCCCCAGCATTTT CASSIRRGVDQPQHF
TRBJ2-1 NA NA TRBV4-2 TGTGCCAGCAGCCAAGATTTAGACAGACCCTACAATGAGCAGTTCTTC CASSQDLDRPYNEQFF
TRBJ1-2 NA NA TRBV7-6 TGTGCCAGCAGCTTGGGGGCTGATGACGGCTACACCTTC CASSLGADDGYTF
TRBJ2-2 NA NA TRBV6-5 TGTGCCAGCAGTTACGCAGGCAGGTCCGGGGAGCTGTTTTTT CASSYAGRSGELFF
TRBJ1-2 TRBD1 once TRBV7-9 TGTGCCAGCAGCTTGGGTGGGGACAGGAGCGACTATGGCTACACCTTC CASSLGGDRSDYGYTF
TRBJ2-7 NA once TRBV5-4 TGTGCCAGCTCTAGGCAATTTACAGGGTTATCCTACGAGCAGTACTTC CASSRQFTGLSYEQYF
TRBJ2-1 NA NA TRBV14 TGTGCCAGCAGCCAAGTACTCCCCTCCCACAATGAGCAGTTCTTC CASSQVLPSHNEQFF
TRBJ2-1 TRBD2 NA TRBV6-5 TGTGCCAGCAGGCTACTAGCGGGAGTGGCCAATGAGCAGTTCTTC CASRLLAGVANEQFF
TRBJ2-7 TRBD2 few TRBV9 TGTGCCAGCAGCGTAGGTCTTATGGCTAGCGGGGGGCTTTGGGAGCAGTACTTC CASSVGLMASGGLWEQYF
TRBJ2-6 NA NA TRBV5-6 TGTGCCAGCAGCTTAAGGGAGCGGTACTCTGGGGCCAACGTCCTGACTTTC CASSLRERYSGANVLTF
TRBJ2-5 TRBD2 NA TRBV9 TGTGCCAGCAGCTCAGCGGGAGTCCAAGAGACCCAGTACTTC CASSSAGVQETQYF
TRBJ2-2 TRBD1 NA TRBV4-3 TGCGCCAGCAGCCAAGATTCCCGGACAGGGGTAACCGGGGAGCTGTTTTTT CASSQDSRTGVTGELFF
TRBJ1-2 NA NA TRBV9 TGTGCCAGCAGCGTAGCTGGTGAGAACTATGGCTACACCTTC CASSVAGENYGYTF
TRBJ1-2 TRBD1 NA TRBV19 TGTGCCAGTAGTAGACGGACAGGGGGAGACTATGGCTACACCTTC CASSRRTGGDYGYTF
TRBJ2-5 NA NA TRBV19 TGTGCCAGTACCGTAGCCCCTCGGTACCAAGAGACCCAGTACTTC CASTVAPRYQETQYF
TRBJ1-6 TRBD1 NA TRBV25-1 TGTGCCACCTCAGGGGGTTTGACCTATAATTCACCCCTCCACTTT CATSGGLTYNSPLHF
TRBJ2-7 NA NA TRBV11-2 TGTGCCAGCAGCTTAGGTCCACAGGCACGGCAGTACTTC CASSLGPQARQYF
TRBJ1-6 NA few TRBV19 TGTGCCAGTAGTATCTCAACAGGGACGTATCCCCTCCACTTT CASSISTGTYPLHF
TRBJ2-4 NA NA TRBV6-5 TGTGCCAGCATTGGAGGTGCTTTGGACATTCAGTACTTC CASIGGALDIQYF
TRBJ1-2 TRBD1 NA TRBV14 TGTGCCAGCAGCCAAGTTGGGCGTATACAGGGGAGAAGGGATGGCTACACCTTC CASSQVGRIQGRRDGYTF
TRBJ1-1 NA NA TRBV6-4 TGTCTGAGATTTATGCTGAACACTGAAGCTTTCTTT CLRFMLNTEAFF
TRBJ1-2 NA NA TRBV27 TGTGCCAGCAGTTCATCACTTGAGGGTTATGGCTACACCTTC CASSSSLEGYGYTF
TRBJ2-7 NA NA TRBV25-1 TGTGCCAGCGCTACCCCTGGGGGGAACGGCTACGAGCAGTACTTC CASATPGGNGYEQYF
TRBJ2-7 TRBD1 NA TRBV10-3 TGTGCCATCAGGGATAAGACAGGGGCGGACGAGCAGTACTTC CAIRDKTGADEQYF
TRBJ1-1 NA NA TRBV19 TGTGCCAGTAGTCTTGGACACCAGAACACTGAAGCTTTCTTT CASSLGHQNTEAFF
TRBJ1-6 NA NA TRBV27 TGTGCCAGCAGTCCAAGAGGGGGAAATTCACCCCTCCACTTT CASSPRGGNSPLHF
TRBJ2-3 NA NA TRBV2 TGTGCCAGCAGCCCGGGAAGCACAGATACGCAGTATTTT CASSPGSTDTQYF
TRBJ1-1 NA NA TRBV5-6 TGTGCCAGCAGCCCCACCGGCCCCAAGAGGACTGAAGCTTTCTTT CASSPTGPKRTEAFF
TRBJ1-2 NA few TRBV2 TGTGCCAGCAGAAGAGGGGGCTATGGCTACACCTTC CASRRGGYGYTF
TRBJ2-1 NA NA TRBV20-1 TGCAGTGCTAGAGATTCGTATGAGCAGTTCTTC CSARDSYEQFF
TRBJ2-5 TRBD1 NA TRBV3-1/TRBV3-2 TGTGCCAGCAGCCTTTACCAAGACGGGACAGGGATCCAAGAGACCCAGTACTTC CASSLYQDGTGIQETQYF
TRBJ1-2 TRBD1 once TRBV5-4 TGTGCCAGCAGCTTGCCGCCGGGACAGGGGATTTCCTATGGCTACACCTTC CASSLPPGQGISYGYTF
TRBJ2-3 TRBD2 NA TRBV24-1 TGTGCCACCAGTGACCGACTAGCGGGTGAAGGAGATACGCAGTATTTT CATSDRLAGEGDTQYF
TRBJ1-2 NA NA TRBV5-1 TGCGCCAGCAGCCGCGACAGTAACAGAAACTATGGCTACACCTTC CASSRDSNRNYGYTF